Below are 18 T cell receptor beta chains sequenced from a single sample in a study of shared clonotypes between healthy human individuals. Only CD45RO-negative cells positively selected for CCR7 counted as naive CD8 cells, so terminally differentiated effector memory CD45RA+ cells were excluded. Profiled with immunoSEQ multiplex PCR; TCRdb holds only in-frame clones, not every one. The data contain about 2.1 million clones, 90% to 95% of them singletons. The material sequenced was naive CD8+ T cells from PBMCs. These receptors came from a man aged 18 to 29 in good health. Some clones in this sample may be carry-over from other donors' samples.

This chain uses TRBV11-2 with TRBJ1-2; D is undetermined. Germline V CDR1 and CDR2: SGHAT, FQNNGV. Trimming left V 1 base short and J 4 bases short, with 13 bases between. The CDR3 is 15 residues long. CDR3 sequence (DNA): TGTGCCAGCAGCTTAGGAGAGGGAGTAAGCTATGGCTACACCTTC. Its translation: CASSLGEGVSYGYTF.

This clone has more than one count but fewer than ten. This sequence joins TRBV28 and TRBJ2-2, with 7 bases matching TRBD1. V dropped 6 bases and J dropped 4; count of bases not matched to a gene: 11. Germline V gene lookup returns CDR1 MDHEN and CDR2 SYDVKM. The CDR3 totals 16 residues. The CDR3 DNA follows: TGTGCCAGCAGGGACGGACAGGAGTTGAGCACCGGGGAGCTGTTTTTT. The encoded protein is CASRDGQELSTGELFF.

The chain carries TRBV4-1 and TRBJ2-5, with 8 nucleotides matching TRBD1. V lost 8 bases and J lost 5; bases outside the gene matches: 7. Germline loops: CDR1 MGHRA, CDR2 YSYEKL. The CDR3 spans 13 residues. CDR3 DNA sequence: TGCGCCAGCGGACAGGGCGCGCCGGAGACCCAGTACTTC. Translating gives CASGQGAPETQYF.

About this clone: Other DNA sequences within the sample encode an identical CDR3. The rearrangement uses TRBV5-4 and TRBJ2-7; the D call may be TRBD1 or TRBD2 (5 bases each). Trimming took off 4 bases at V and 0 bases at J, with 8 bases between the two ends. Germline-derived CDR1 and CDR2 are SGHNT and YYREEE (reference sequence). The CDR3 is 13 amino acids. DNA for the CDR3: TGTGCCAGCAGCCCGGGGCTCTCCTACGAGCAGTACTTC. Its protein product is CASSPGLSYEQYF.

The chain combines TRBV23-1 with TRBJ1-4; D uncertain. TRBV23-1 has ORF status, its function being uncertain. Trimming stripped 4 bases from V and 3 bases from J, with 18 bases between. The CDR3 runs to 17 residues. CDR3 protein: CASSPDPSTTANEKLFF. For the CDR3, the DNA is TGCGCCAGCAGTCCTGATCCGAGCACAACAGCTAATGAAAAACTGTTTTTT.

The V and J genes are TRBV9 and TRBJ2-1; TRBD1 might be the D (5 bases). This CDR3 is 16 amino acids long. Germline V gene lookup returns CDR1 SGDLS and CDR2 YYNGEE. V shed 0 bases and J shed 7 bases, with 17 bases lying between them. This chain's CDR3 is CASSVEGRPNRNEQFF. The CDR3 bases are TGTGCCAGCAGCGTAGAGGGGCGGCCGAATCGAAATGAGCAGTTCTTC.

CDR3 bases: TGCGCCAGCAGCCCTTCTCTGACGGACTCCTACGAGCAGTACTTC. It is translated as CASSPSLTDSYEQYF. V gene TRBV4-3 combines with J gene TRBJ2-7; D gene unclear. Germline CDR1 LGHNA, CDR2 YSLEER. CDR3 size: 15 residues. Trimming stripped 4 bases from V and 0 bases from J, with 13 bases between.

The rearrangement links TRBV9 to TRBJ1-2, with D perhaps TRBD1 (6 bases). The CDR3 runs 12 residues. V lost 3 bases, J lost 8 bases, and 11 bases lay in between. Germline CDR1 SGDLS, CDR2 YYNGEE. This CDR3 reads CASSADSWGYTF. CDR3 in DNA: TGTGCCAGCAGCGCGGACAGTTGGGGCTACACCTTC.

The gene calls are TRBV19 and TRBJ2-5; D may be TRBD1 (5 bases). V dropped 3 bases and J dropped 2 bases, with 13 bases sitting between them. This CDR3 is 15 amino acids long. The germline CDR1 and CDR2 sequences are LNHDA and SQIVND (reference sequence). The CDR3 nucleotides read TGTGCCAGTAGTATTAGGCGACAGAAGCAAGAGACCCAGTACTTC. As protein: CASSIRRQKQETQYF. Combining the CDR3 with reference TRBV19 and TRBJ2-5 gives the whole variable domain DGGITQSPKYLFRKEGQNVTLSCEQNLNHDAMYWYRQDPGQGLRLIYYSQIVNDFQKGDIAEGYSVSREKKESFPLTVTSAQKNPTAFYLCASSIRRQKQETQYFGPGTRLLVL.

The chain employs TRBV28 and TRBJ2-3; D remains ambiguous. V was cut by 2 bases and J by 0 bases, with 12 bases left in between. This CDR3 region has 16 residues. The germline gives CDR1 MDHEN, CDR2 SYDVKM. CDR3 region: CASSLISVTSTDTQYF. The CDR3 DNA reads TGTGCCAGCAGTTTAATATCCGTAACTAGCACAGATACGCAGTATTTT.

V usage is TRBV7-9 and J usage is TRBJ2-3, with TRBD2 matching 9 bases. Germline V gives CDR1 SEHNR, CDR2 FQNEAQ (reference sequence). This CDR3 comprises 15 residues. V dropped 7 bases and J dropped 1; count of bases not matched to a gene: 6. In DNA, the CDR3 is TGTGCCAGCATCCTAGCGGGAACGGGCACAGATACGCAGTATTTT. It translates to CASILAGTGTDTQYF.

The chain's CDR3 is CASSLSITGSGRAIKTQYF. The CDR3 nucleotides read TGTGCCAGCAGCTTATCCATAACAGGTAGCGGGAGGGCCATAAAGACCCAGTACTTC. V usage is TRBV7-9 and J usage is TRBJ2-5; the match to TRBD2 covers 11 bases. Germline V gene data show CDR1 as SEHNR and CDR2 as FQNEAQ (reference sequence). This CDR3 comprises 19 residues. The J segment lost 6 bases and the V segment lost 2 bases, leaving 17 bases of the junction unmatched. The entire variable domain, with the rest obtained from reference TRBV7-9 and TRBJ2-5, is as follows: DTGVSQNPRHKITKRGQNVTFRCDPISEHNRLYWYRQTLGQGPEFLTYFQNEAQLEKSRLLSDRFSAERPKGSFSTLEIQRTEQGDSAMYLCASSLSITGSGRAIKTQYFGPGTRLLVL.

Turning to this clone: This same CDR3 is encoded by further DNA sequences in the sample. The V call is TRBV27, the J call TRBJ2-1; 10 bases fit TRBD2. The length of the CDR3 is 12 residues. The germline V gene has CDR1 MNHEY and CDR2 SMNVEV (reference sequence). Trimming cost V 5 bases and J 9 bases; bases outside gene matches: 1. CDR3 coding DNA: TGTGCCAGCAGTCTAGCGGGGGTTGAGCAGTTCTTC. The encoded protein is CASSLAGVEQFF.

The rearrangement uses TRBV5-1 and TRBJ1-4; 8 bases map to TRBD1. Trimming took 4 bases from V and 0 from J; bases not matched to a gene: 2. The CDR3 covers 15 residues. Germline V CDR1 and CDR2: SGHRS, YFSETQ. This CDR3 is CASSKQGATNEKLFF. In DNA form, the CDR3 reads TGCGCCAGCAGCAAACAGGGGGCAACTAATGAAAAACTGTTTTTT.

The chain combines TRBV6-1 with TRBJ1-5, with a possible D match to TRBD1 (6 bases). The V end lost 5 bases, the J end lost 2 bases, and 19 bases lay between the germline ends. CDR1 and CDR2 (germline): MNHNS, SASEGT. The CDR3 spans 17 residues. The CDR3 is CASSKGRGGTRNQPQHF. The CDR3 bases are TGTGCCAGCAGTAAAGGGCGGGGGGGCACGCGCAATCAGCCCCAGCATTTT.

V and J are TRBV2 and TRBJ2-3, with D unclear. Looked up from germline, CDR1 is SNHLY and CDR2 is FYNNEI. The CDR3 is 15 amino acids. V was trimmed by 2 bases and J by 2 bases, leaving 11 bases between them. The CDR3 loop is CASSELGRNTDTQYF. The CDR3 region has the DNA TGTGCCAGCAGTGAACTTGGCAGAAACACAGATACGCAGTATTTT.

The CDR3 spells CASSLRDRGSSPLHF. The CDR3 DNA reads as TGCGCCAGCAGCCTCCGGGACAGGGGGAGTTCACCCCTCCACTTT. The rearrangement uses TRBV4-3 and TRBJ1-6, with 11 positions matching TRBD1. Germline values: CDR1 LGHNA, CDR2 YSLEER. CDR3 length: 15 residues. J gave up 9 bases and V 4 bases, and 5 bases lay outside the gene matches.

The count of this clone is one. The chain carries TRBV7-9 and TRBJ2-7; tentatively, D is TRBD2 (5 bases). V was clipped by 5 bases and J by 0 bases, with 14 bases between them. Germline loops: CDR1 SEHNR, CDR2 FQNEAQ (reference sequence). The CDR3 has 15 residues. CDR3 DNA sequence: TGTGCCAGCAGCACCGGGGTTTTCAGCTCCTACGAGCAGTACTTC. The encoded protein is CASSTGVFSSYEQYF.